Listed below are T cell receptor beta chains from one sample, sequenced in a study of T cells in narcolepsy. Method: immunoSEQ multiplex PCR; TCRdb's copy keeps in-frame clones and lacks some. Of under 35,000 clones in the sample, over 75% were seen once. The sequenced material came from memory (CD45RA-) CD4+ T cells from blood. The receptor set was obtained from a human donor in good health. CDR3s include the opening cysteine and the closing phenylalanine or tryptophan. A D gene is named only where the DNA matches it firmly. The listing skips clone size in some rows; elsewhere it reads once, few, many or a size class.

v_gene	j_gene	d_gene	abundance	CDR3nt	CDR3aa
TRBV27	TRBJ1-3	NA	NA	TGTGCCAGCAGTTTACAGGGCCCCTCTGGAAACACCATATATTTT	CASSLQGPSGNTIYF
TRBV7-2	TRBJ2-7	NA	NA	TGTGCCAGCAGCTTAGTAGGCTACGAGCAGTACTTC	CASSLVGYEQYF
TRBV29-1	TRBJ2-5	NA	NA	TGCAGCGTTGAAGGCCCAGCGTCCTGGACGGGTGGAGAGACCCAGTACTTC	CSVEGPASWTGGETQYF
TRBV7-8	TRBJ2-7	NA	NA	TGTGCCAGCAGCTTAGTCACTCAGGGGTACGAGCAGTACTTC	CASSLVTQGYEQYF
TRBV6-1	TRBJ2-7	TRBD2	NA	TGTGCCAGCAGCCCCGAGCGGGGGGCGACCTACGAGCAGTACTTC	CASSPERGATYEQYF
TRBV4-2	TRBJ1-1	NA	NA	TGTGCCAGCAGCCAGCCCGGGACGGACCTTAAAGCTTTCTTT	CASSQPGTDLKAFF
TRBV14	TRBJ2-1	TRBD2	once	TGTGCCAGCAGCCACCATAGCGGGAGGGCCACCCACAATGAGCAGTTCTTC	CASSHHSGRATHNEQFF
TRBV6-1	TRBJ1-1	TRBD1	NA	TGTGCCAGCACGCAGGGGGCAGGTATGAACACTGAAGCTTTCTTT	CASTQGAGMNTEAFF
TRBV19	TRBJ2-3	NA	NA	TGTGCCAGTAGTATGACGAGACAGCCGGAGAGCACAGATACGCAGTATTTT	CASSMTRQPESTDTQYF
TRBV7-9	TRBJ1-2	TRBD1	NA	TGTGCCAGCAGCCAGGACAGGGGGCAGGGGGAAGCGGATGGCTACACCTTC	CASSQDRGQGEADGYTF
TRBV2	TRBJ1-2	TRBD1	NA	TGTGCCAGCAGTTTTACGGACAGGGGGTTTAGTTATGGCTACACCTTC	CASSFTDRGFSYGYTF
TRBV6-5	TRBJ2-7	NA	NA	TGTGCCAGCAGTTCCTCCAGCTACGAGCAGTACTTC	CASSSSSYEQYF
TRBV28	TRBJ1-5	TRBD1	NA	TGTGCCAGCAGTACTCCCCTGGGACAGCTTAGCAATCAGCCCCAGCATTTT	CASSTPLGQLSNQPQHF
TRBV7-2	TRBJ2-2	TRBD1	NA	TGTGCCAGCAGCTCCAGACAGGGGGCTCCGAACACCGGGGAGCTGTTTTTT	CASSSRQGAPNTGELFF
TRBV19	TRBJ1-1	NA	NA	TGTGCCAGTAGTATTCCGGGTTTGAACACTGAAGCTTTCTTT	CASSIPGLNTEAFF
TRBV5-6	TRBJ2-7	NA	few	TGTGCCAGCAGCCTAAGACTAGAGCAGTACTTC	CASSLRLEQYF
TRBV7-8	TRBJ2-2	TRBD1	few	TGTGCCAGCAGCTTAGATGGGACAGGGGGAAACACCGGGGAGCTGTTTTTT	CASSLDGTGGNTGELFF
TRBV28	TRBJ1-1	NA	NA	TGTGCCAGCAGTTTACCGCGGGGGGGACGGGCTGAAGCTTTCTTT	CASSLPRGGRAEAFF
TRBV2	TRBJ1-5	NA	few	TGTGCCAGCAGTGAAGACCTCAAACAGCCCCAGCATTTT	CASSEDLKQPQHF
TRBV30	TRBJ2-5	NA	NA	TGTGCCTGGAGGGGGGGTATGGGTGGAGAGACCCAGTACTTC	CAWRGGMGGETQYF
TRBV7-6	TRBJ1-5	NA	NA	TGTGCCAGCAGCTTAGTATACAGGGTGGATCAGCCCCAGCATTTT	CASSLVYRVDQPQHF
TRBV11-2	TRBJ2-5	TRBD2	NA	TGTGCCAGCAGCTTAGGGACTAGCGGGGGGGCCTATGAGACCCAGTACTTC	CASSLGTSGGAYETQYF
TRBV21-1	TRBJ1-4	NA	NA	TGTGCCAGCAGCAAAACCCAAAGGGACACCGACCTAACTAATGAAAAACTGTTTTTT	CASSKTQRDTDLTNEKLFF
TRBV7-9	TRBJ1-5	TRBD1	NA	TGTGCCAGCAGCGGCACAGGGGATCAGCCCCAGCATTTT	CASSGTGDQPQHF
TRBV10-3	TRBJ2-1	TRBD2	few	TGTGCCACCGCGCAGCCAGCGGGAGAATGGTTCTTC	CATAQPAGEWFF
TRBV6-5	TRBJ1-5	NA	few	TGTGCCAGCAGTTACTCGCCGGACGGAGATCAGCCCCAGCATTTT	CASSYSPDGDQPQHF
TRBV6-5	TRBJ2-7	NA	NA	TGTGCCAGCAGCCCCATTGGGGGCAAAGGCGAGCAGTACTTC	CASSPIGGKGEQYF
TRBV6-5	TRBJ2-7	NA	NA	TGTGCCAGCAGCGAAGGGTCTTACTCCTACGAGCAGTACTTC	CASSEGSYSYEQYF
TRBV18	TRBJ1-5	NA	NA	TGTGCCAGCTCACTACAGAGGACAGTTCCCGCGGGGCATCAGCCCCAGCATTTT	CASSLQRTVPAGHQPQHF
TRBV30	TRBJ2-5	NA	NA	TGTGCCTGGAAGCAAGGGCGGGAGACCCAGTACTTC	CAWKQGRETQYF
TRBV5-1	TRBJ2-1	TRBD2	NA	TGCGCCAGCAGCATAGGACTAGCGGGGTCTGAGCAGTTCTTC	CASSIGLAGSEQFF
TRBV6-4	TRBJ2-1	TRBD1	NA	TGTGCCAGCAGTGTCGTGACAGGGCACAATGAGCAGTTCTTC	CASSVVTGHNEQFF
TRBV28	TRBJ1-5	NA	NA	TGTGCCAGCAGCCGTCCCCGATATCAGCCCCAGCATTTT	CASSRPRYQPQHF
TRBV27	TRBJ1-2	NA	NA	TGTGCCAGCAGCCCGTGGACCTTAACAGGGCATAATGGCTACACCTTC	CASSPWTLTGHNGYTF